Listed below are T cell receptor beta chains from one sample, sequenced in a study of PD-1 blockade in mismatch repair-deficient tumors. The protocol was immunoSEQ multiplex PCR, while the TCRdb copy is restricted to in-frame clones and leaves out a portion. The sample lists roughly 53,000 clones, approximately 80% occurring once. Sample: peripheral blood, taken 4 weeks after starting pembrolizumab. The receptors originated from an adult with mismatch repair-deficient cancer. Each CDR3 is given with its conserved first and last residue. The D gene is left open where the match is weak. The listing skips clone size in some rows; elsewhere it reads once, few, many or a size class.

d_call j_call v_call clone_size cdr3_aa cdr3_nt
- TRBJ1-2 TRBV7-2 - CASSSPRAVERGYTF TGTGCCAGCAGCTCCCCTAGGGCCGTAGAGAGAGGCTACACCTTC
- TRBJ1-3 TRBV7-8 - CASSLSSGLGNTIYF TGTGCCAGCAGCTTAAGCTCGGGGCTTGGAAACACCATATATTTT
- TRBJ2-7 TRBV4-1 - CASSQDVFSYEQYF TGCGCCAGCAGCCAAGATGTTTTCTCCTACGAGCAGTACTTC
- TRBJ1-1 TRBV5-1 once CASSLATGSTEAFF TGCGCCAGCAGCTTGGCCACGGGGAGCACTGAAGCTTTCTTT
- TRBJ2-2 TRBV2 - CASSEARRTGELFF TGTGCCAGCAGTGAAGCGCGGAGGACCGGGGAGCTGTTTTTT
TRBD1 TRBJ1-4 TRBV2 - CASSESDRGFEKLFF TGTGCCAGCAGTGAGTCGGACAGGGGGTTTGAAAAACTGTTTTTT
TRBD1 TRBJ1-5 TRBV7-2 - CASSLNRGAGGGQPQHF TGTGCCAGCAGCCTAAACAGAGGGGCAGGGGGAGGTCAGCCCCAGCATTTT
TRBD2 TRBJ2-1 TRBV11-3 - CASSLVLRRSSGRANEQFF TGTGCCAGCAGCTTAGTCCTACGCCGATCTAGCGGGAGGGCTAATGAGCAGTTCTTC
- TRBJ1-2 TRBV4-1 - CASSQDTEAGARGYTF TGCGCCAGCAGCCAAGATACCGAGGCAGGGGCTCGAGGCTACACCTTC
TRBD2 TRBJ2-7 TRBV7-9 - CASSKAGTPGEQYF TGTGCCAGCAGCAAAGCGGGGACCCCCGGCGAGCAGTACTTC
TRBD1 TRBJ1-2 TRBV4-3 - CASSQNQGAYGYTF TGCGCCAGCAGCCAAAATCAGGGGGCTTACGGCTACACCTTC
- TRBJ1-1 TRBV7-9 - CASSLFDRNTEAFF TGTGCCAGCAGCTTGTTCGACAGAAACACTGAAGCTTTCTTT
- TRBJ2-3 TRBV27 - CASSIIGADTQYF TGTGCCAGCAGTATTATAGGGGCAGATACGCAGTATTTT
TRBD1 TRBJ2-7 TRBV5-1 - CASSYTTGEEQYF TGCGCCAGCAGCTACACTACAGGGGAGGAGCAGTACTTC
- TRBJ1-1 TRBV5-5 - CASSRDKGKTEAFF TGTGCCAGCAGCCGAGACAAGGGGAAGACTGAAGCTTTCTTT
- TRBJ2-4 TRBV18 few CASSPGGGGNIQYF TGTGCCAGCTCACCAGGAGGAGGGGGAAACATTCAGTACTTC
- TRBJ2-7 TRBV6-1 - CASSDYSSTYEQYF TGTGCCAGCAGTGACTACAGCTCGACCTACGAGCAGTACTTC
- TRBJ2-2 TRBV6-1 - CASSERQGNTGELFF TGTGCCAGCAGTGAACGGCAGGGGAACACCGGGGAGCTGTTTTTT
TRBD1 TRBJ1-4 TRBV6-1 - CASETDRNEKLFF TGTGCCAGCGAAACGGACAGGAATGAAAAACTGTTTTTT
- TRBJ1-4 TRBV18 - CASSPPADGEKLFF TGTGCCAGCTCACCACCGGCGGATGGAGAAAAACTGTTTTTT
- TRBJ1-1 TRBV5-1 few CASSWWGENTEAFF TGCGCCAGCAGCTGGTGGGGGGAGAACACTGAAGCTTTCTTT
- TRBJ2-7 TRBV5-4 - CASSPDPSRDEQYF TGTGCCAGCAGCCCCGATCCCTCCAGGGACGAGCAGTACTTC
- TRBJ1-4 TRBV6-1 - CASSGGGGLGEKLFF TGTGCCAGCAGTGGAGGTGGGGGGCTAGGCGAAAAACTGTTTTTT